This T cell receptor (beta chain) is drawn from a study of blood T cells in healthy people across ages. Sample-barcoded 5' priming and a J-beta primer mix drove a second PCR of about 7 to 12 cycles. TCRdb ran MiXCR on the 5' RACE reads and lists one entry per CDR3 protein. Among fewer than 800,000 distinct CDR3 sequences listed, roughly 21% were seen once. The germline gives CDR1 GTSNPN, CDR2 SVGIG (reference sequence). The CDR3 contains 13 residues. Trimming pared 0 bases from V and 1 base from J, leaving 4 bases between. This clonotype was observed a handful of times. V and J are TRBV30 and TRBJ2-4; D call uncertain. The sequencing sample was made of blood. The clonotype was recovered from a man in his 70s in good health. The CDR3 reads CAWSVPAKNIQYF. The CDR3 DNA is TGTGCCTGGAGTGTACCGGCCAAAAACATTCAGTACTTC.